This TCR beta chain originates from a study of Graves' ophthalmopathy and Graves' hyperthyroidism. Study results and caveats: Cross-validated, the 13-signature model showed 87.88%/81.08% sensitivity/specificity, and 80%/75% in the test set.

As the template, RNA transcripts were used to amplify TCR beta CDR3 regions. Investigators did first-round RT-PCR with HTBI primers, then second-round multiplex PCR. In TCRdb, the multiplex PCR reads were re-called with MiXCR into one record per CDR3 protein. The sample lists about 1.2 million distinct CDR3 sequences, about two fifths seen once, with around 10% in the top ten. As concerns this clonotype: Its antigen remains unknown.

CDR1 is SEHNR, CDR2 FQNEAQ, per germline (reference sequence). The CDR3 runs to 13 residues. The rearrangement uses TRBV7-9 and TRBJ2-5; D is possibly TRBD2 (5 bases). The J call may not be correct, given that the DNA end is closer to TRBJ2-1. The sequence came from an adult man with Graves' hyperthyroidism. The specimen sequenced was peripheral blood or thyroid tissue (not recorded which). The CDR3 DNA is TGTGCCAGCAGCCAGGCCCCGAGGAGGGAGCAGTTCTTC. Its protein is CASSQAPRREQFF.